Below are 27 T cell receptor beta chains sequenced from a single sample in a study of blood T cell repertoires in COVID-19. Assay used: immunoSEQ multiplex PCR; TCRdb lists only in-frame clones, some missing. The sample carries 55,000 to 95,000 clones, roughly 81% recorded once. The sequenced sample was peripheral blood. The receptors come from a woman between 70 and 85 years old with acute or convalescent COVID-19.

The chain is built from TRBV28 and TRBJ1-3; 8 positions match TRBD1. The length of the CDR3 is 16 residues. V was pared by 4 bases and J by 0 bases, with 5 bases of the junction left unmatched. Germline-derived CDR1 and CDR2 are MDHEN and SYDVKM. The CDR3 DNA is TGTGCCAGCAGTTCACAGGGGGGAAACTCTGGAAACACCATATATTTT. Encoded protein: CASSSQGGNSGNTIYF.

The chain carries TRBV11-2 and TRBJ1-6; a weak D match, TRBD1 (6 bases). CDR1 and CDR2 (germline): SGHAT, FQNNGV. This CDR3 spans 16 amino acids. The ends were cut back, 0 bases at V and 6 bases at J, with 12 bases in the middle. The CDR3 DNA sequence: TGTGCCAGCAGCTTAGATTTAGGGACACGTAATTCACCCCTCCACTTT. This sequence encodes CASSLDLGTRNSPLHF.

CDR3 loop: CASSYNGYTF. The DNA of the CDR3 is TGTGCCAGCAGTTACAATGGCTACACCTTC. The V gene is TRBV12-3 or TRBV12-4, the J gene TRBJ1-2; D is ambiguous. The CDR3 spans 10 residues. V shed 4 bases and J shed 6 bases, with 3 bases lying between them.

This chain joins TRBV4-1 and TRBJ2-7, with D possibly matching TRBD2 (5 bases). The germline V gene has CDR1 MGHRA and CDR2 YSYEKL. The CDR3 has 13 residues. Between the trimmed V and J ends, which lost 0 bases and 7 bases, there was a span of 10 bases. CDR3 residues: CASSQDAGLEQYF. The CDR3 bases are TGCGCCAGCAGCCAAGATGCGGGTCTAGAGCAGTACTTC.

The chain uses TRBV7-8 and TRBJ2-5; 10 bases are a match to TRBD1. Germline V gene lookup returns CDR1 SGHVS and CDR2 FQNEAQ. The CDR3 is 14 residues long. J lost 4 bases, V lost 8 bases, and 7 bases had no gene match. The CDR3 is CASRRQGARETQYF. The CDR3 DNA reads as TGTGCCAGCCGAAGACAGGGGGCGAGAGAGACCCAGTACTTC.

V and J are TRBV6-6 and TRBJ2-1; D is perhaps TRBD1 (5 bases). Trimming stripped 8 bases from V and 7 bases from J, with 15 bases between. The CDR3 length is 13 residues. Germline assignment: CDR1 MNHNY and CDR2 SVGAGI (reference sequence). CDR3 sequence reads: CASGRARLNEQFF. For the CDR3, the DNA is TGTGCCAGCGGCAGGGCCCGGCTGAATGAGCAGTTCTTC.

The gene calls are TRBV18 and TRBJ1-4; 8 nucleotides line up with TRBD1. Unmatched junction bases numbered 6, after V lost 5 bases and J lost 7 bases. The CDR3 covers 14 residues. CDR1 and CDR2 (germline): KGHSH, LQKENI. The CDR3 region is CASSKGQGTEKLFF. The CDR3 coding sequence is TGTGCCAGCTCAAAAGGACAGGGTACTGAAAAACTGTTTTTT.

J is TRBJ2-7 and V is TRBV5-4; no reliable D call. This CDR3 spans 13 amino acids. V lost 5 bases and J lost 0, with 9 bases in between. CDR1 and CDR2 (germline): SGHNT, YYREEE (reference sequence). CDR3 loop: CASRLQPSYEQYF. The CDR3 DNA is TGTGCCAGCAGGCTACAGCCCTCCTACGAGCAGTACTTC.

The genes are TRBV2 and TRBJ1-2; 9 nucleotides agree with TRBD1. The CDR3 runs to 14 residues. Germline-derived CDR1 and CDR2 are SNHLY and FYNNEI. Trimming cost V 6 bases and J 4 bases; bases outside gene matches: 6. CDR3 sequence (DNA): TGTGCCAGCAGCAACCGGGACAGGGCCTATGGCTACACCTTC. This translates into CASSNRDRAYGYTF.

Here the CDR3 DNA reads TGCGCCAGCAGCTGGGCCGACGGCCAGATTACCGGAAACACCATATATTTT. It translates to CASSWADGQITGNTIYF. The chain carries TRBV5-1 and TRBJ1-3; no firm D call. Germline CDR1 SGHRS, CDR2 YFSETQ. The CDR3 length is 17 residues. V was clipped by 3 bases and J by 4 bases, with 20 bases between them. The variable domain in full, completed from reference TRBV5-1 and TRBJ1-3, reads KAGVTQTPRYLIKTRGQQVTLSCSPISGHRSVSWYQQTPGQGLQFLFEYFSETQRNKGNFPGRFSGRQFSNSRSEMNVSTLELGDSALYLCASSWADGQITGNTIYFGEGSWLTVV.

This clone showed up just a few times. The J gene is TRBJ1-1, the V gene TRBV5-1, with D possibly being TRBD1 (5 bases). Germline CDR1 is SGHRS and CDR2 is YFSETQ. The CDR3 is made up of 15 amino acids. V dropped 5 bases and J dropped 5 bases, with 19 bases sitting between them. CDR3 in amino acids: CASRAGPGGGTEAFF. The CDR3 nucleotides read TGCGCCAGCAGAGCCGGACCCGGCGGGGGTACTGAAGCTTTCTTT.

The gene calls are TRBV7-8 and TRBJ2-1; TRBD2 matches 9 bases. There are 18 residues in the CDR3. Trimming at V came to 1 base and at J to 0 bases, leaving 7 bases not matched to a gene. CDR1 SGHVS and CDR2 FQNEAQ come from the germline V gene. CDR3 coding DNA: TGTGCCAGCAGCTTAGGGCTAGCGGGACGAAGCTCCTACAATGAGCAGTTCTTC. It encodes CASSLGLAGRSSYNEQFF.

This clone was seen only a few times. J is TRBJ1-2 and V is TRBV12-5; D gene ambiguous. Germline V lookup: CDR1 LGHNT, CDR2 FRNRAP. The CDR3 sequence is 17 residues long. V lost 4 bases to trimming and J lost 4 bases, with 22 bases between them. The CDR3 loop is CASGSTTTASGRYGYTF. The CDR3 nucleotides read TGTGCTAGTGGTTCCACCACGACGGCGAGCGGACGCTATGGCTACACCTTC.

This clone was seen more than once but under ten times. V gene TRBV12-3 or TRBV12-4 combines with J gene TRBJ2-5, with D possibly matching TRBD1 (5 bases). The CDR3 spans 13 residues. Trimming pared 6 bases from V and 2 bases from J, leaving 10 bases between. The CDR3 here is CASRPQGQETQYF. The CDR3 DNA is TGTGCCAGCAGGCCGCAGGGTCAAGAGACCCAGTACTTC.

This chain uses TRBV6-5 with TRBJ2-3, with 8 positions matching TRBD1. Germline values: CDR1 MNHEY, CDR2 SVGAGI. J lost 6 bases, V lost 6 bases, and 8 bases had no gene match. This CDR3 is built from 14 residues. CDR3: CASRWDRNWDTQYF. The CDR3 nucleotides read TGTGCCAGCAGATGGGACAGGAATTGGGATACGCAGTATTTT.

The chain has TRBV10-3 and TRBJ1-1; TRBD1 is a possible D gene (6 bases). V was trimmed by 1 base and J by 4 bases, leaving 13 bases between them. CDR3 length equals 15 residues. The germline CDR1 and CDR2 sequences are ENHRY and SYGVKD. CDR3 protein: CAISEWTVVGTEAFF. The CDR3 nucleotides are TGTGCCATCAGTGAGTGGACAGTAGTTGGCACTGAAGCTTTCTTT.

The rearrangement uses TRBV27 and TRBJ2-5; TRBD2 agrees at 7 bases. V lost 5 bases and J lost 7; bases outside the gene matches: 13. The CDR3 has 15 residues. Germline V lookup: CDR1 MNHEY, CDR2 SMNVEV (reference sequence). DNA for the CDR3: TGTGCCAGCAGTCCGCGGGAGACCGGCATTGGGACCCAGTACTTC. Its protein product is CASSPRETGIGTQYF.

The V gene is TRBV7-2, the J gene TRBJ1-5; D gene ambiguous. The CDR3 consists of 12 residues. Germline CDR1 is SGHTA and CDR2 is FQGNSA. V lost 3 bases and J lost 10, with 10 bases in between. DNA of the CDR3: TGTGCCAGCAGCTTCGCGAGGGCCCCCCAGCATTTT. It is translated as CASSFARAPQHF.

To note about this clone: The junction does not match germline at one end; this may be a read error. The chain recombines TRBV30 with TRBJ2-1; 13 bases are shared with TRBD2. This CDR3 has 16 amino acids. Germline values: CDR1 GTSNPN, CDR2 SVGIG (reference sequence). CDR3: CAWSLPTSGRASEKFF. The CDR3 bases are TGTGCCTGGAGTCTCCCAACTAGCGGGAGGGCCAGTGAGAAGTTCTTC.

The CDR3 is CASSRGIMGQPQHF. The CDR3 nucleotides read TGTGCCAGTAGTCGGGGTATCATGGGTCAGCCCCAGCATTTT. V usage is TRBV19 and J usage is TRBJ1-5; D remains ambiguous. CDR1 LNHDA and CDR2 SQIVND come from the germline V gene (reference sequence). The CDR3 is made up of 14 amino acids. Trimming cost V 5 bases and J 6 bases, with 14 bases left between them.

This clone occurred a few times. At the DNA level, this CDR3 is encoded by other sequences in the same sample as well. The chain is built from TRBV7-9 and TRBJ2-1; D ambiguous. Germline-derived CDR1 and CDR2 are SEHNR and FQNEAQ (reference sequence). The CDR3 sequence is 15 residues long. Between the trimmed V and J ends, which lost 1 base and 1 base, there was a span of 8 bases. CDR3 bases: TGTGCCAGCAGCTTAGATGGCGGTTCCTACAATGAGCAGTTCTTC. Translating it yields CASSLDGGSYNEQFF.

The J gene is TRBJ2-1, the V gene TRBV7-9, with 13 bases matching TRBD2. Germline CDR1 and CDR2: SEHNR and FQNEAQ (reference sequence). The V and J ends lost 5 bases and 0 bases, in that order; junction bases with no gene match: 1. The CDR3 spans 16 residues. CDR3 amino acids: CASSRLAGGSYNEQFF. The DNA for the CDR3 is TGTGCCAGCAGCCGACTAGCGGGAGGCTCCTACAATGAGCAGTTCTTC.

In regard to this clone: The same CDR3 arises from other DNA sequences in this sample as well. The chain combines TRBV12-3 or TRBV12-4 with TRBJ2-5; 8 positions match TRBD1. The J segment lost 5 bases and the V segment lost 5 bases, leaving 4 bases of the junction unmatched. This CDR3 contains 13 residues. Here the CDR3 reads CASSRDRGETQYF. The CDR3 DNA follows: TGTGCCAGCAGTCGAGACAGGGGCGAGACCCAGTACTTC.

The chain employs TRBV24-1 and TRBJ2-5; D is unresolved. The CDR3 is 13 amino acids. The ends were cut back, 6 bases at V and 9 bases at J, with 16 bases in the middle. Germline CDR1 reads KGHDR; CDR2 reads SFDVKD. The CDR3 bases are TGTGCCACCAGTTCCGAGGCATTCTCTCCCCAGTACTTC. Translated, it gives CATSSEAFSPQYF.

The chain uses TRBV18 and TRBJ1-5; D remains ambiguous. The CDR3 is 13 residues long. Trimming stripped 2 bases from V and 2 bases from J, with 4 bases between. CDR1 KGHSH and CDR2 LQKENI come from the germline V gene. The CDR3 loop reads CASSPSGNQPQHF. The DNA of the CDR3 is TGTGCCAGCTCACCAAGCGGCAATCAGCCCCAGCATTTT. The whole variable domain, filled in from reference TRBV18 and TRBJ1-5, reads NAGVMQNPRHLVRRRGQEARLRCSPMKGHSHVYWYRQLPEEGLKFMVYLQKENIIDESGMPKERFSAEFPKEGPSILRIQQVVRGDSAAYFCASSPSGNQPQHFGDGTRLSIL.

Only a few counts were recorded for this clone. The gene calls are TRBV28 and TRBJ2-7; 11 positions agree with TRBD1. Trimming took 3 bases from V and 2 from J; bases not matched to a gene: 12. Germline CDR1 is MDHEN and CDR2 is SYDVKM. The CDR3 has 18 amino acids. CDR3 sequence reads: CASSFYAVGQGETYEQYF. The CDR3 bases are TGTGCCAGCAGTTTTTATGCGGTGGGACAGGGGGAAACCTACGAGCAGTACTTC.

The J gene is TRBJ2-3, the V gene TRBV10-1; TRBD2 matches 12 bases. Trimming cost V 6 bases and J 0 bases; bases outside gene matches: 4. CDR1 WNHNN and CDR2 SYGVQD come from the germline V gene (reference sequence). The CDR3 length is 16 residues. The CDR3 region is CASSLTSGRSTDTQYF. In DNA, the CDR3 is TGCGCCAGCAGCCTGACTAGCGGGAGAAGCACAGATACGCAGTATTTT.